These T cell receptor beta chains were read from a single sample in a study of type 1 regulatory T cells. TCRdb ran MiXCR on the reads and lists one entry per CDR3 protein. The sample consists of around 88,000 distinct CDR3 sequences, roughly 28% of them appearing once. What was sequenced was CD4+ T cells, either the whole sample or a sorted fraction (not recorded which). These receptors all stem from a human donor in good health. Both conserved end residues are part of each CDR3. The D gene is left open where the match is weak. Size is stated for part of the rows, as once, few or many counts, or as a class when the clone is expanded.

clone_size	v_call	d_call	j_call	cdr3_aa	cdr3_nt
NA	TRBV4-3	TRBD1	TRBJ2-5	CASSHRGRQETQYF	TGCGCCAGCAGCCACAGGGGGCGCCAAGAGACCCAGTACTTC
NA	TRBV3-1	NA	TRBJ2-3	CASSQVGRDTQYF	TGTGCCAGCAGCCAAGTAGGGAGGGATACGCAGTATTTT
NA	TRBV5-1	NA	TRBJ2-5	CASSLKETQYF	TGCGCCAGCAGCTTGAAAGAGACCCAGTACTTC
few	TRBV5-1	TRBD2	TRBJ2-2	CASRREGYGGELFF	TGCGCCAGCAGACGGGAGGGATACGGCGGGGAGCTGTTTTTT
NA	TRBV4-1	NA	TRBJ2-4	CASSHPAGKNIQYF	TGCGCCAGCAGCCATCCCGCCGGGAAAAACATTCAGTACTTC
NA	TRBV6-2/TRBV6-3	NA	TRBJ1-1	CTSLDPNTEAFF	TGTACCAGCTTGGACCCGAACACTGAAGCTTTCTTT
NA	TRBV20-1	NA	TRBJ2-4	CSAESGGLAKNIQYF	TGCAGCGCGGAGTCAGGGGGACTAGCCAAAAACATTCAGTACTTC
few	TRBV20-1	TRBD2	TRBJ2-2	CSAATSGGKSAGELFF	TGCAGTGCTGCGACTAGCGGAGGAAAGAGCGCCGGGGAGCTGTTTTTT
NA	TRBV12-3/TRBV12-4	NA	TRBJ2-7	CASSLSAGEKYF	TGTGCCAGCAGTTTATCCGCCGGTGAAAAGTACTTC
NA	TRBV19	TRBD1	TRBJ2-1	CASSVGTGGSNEQFF	TGTGCCAGTAGTGTCGGGACAGGGGGCTCGAATGAGCAGTTCTTC
NA	TRBV4-1	NA	TRBJ2-3	CASSQGVFRGVTSTDTQYF	TGCGCCAGCAGCCAGGGAGTCTTCCGAGGGGTTACTAGCACAGATACGCAGTATTTT
NA	TRBV5-1	NA	TRBJ1-1	CASSFGPQGNTEAFF	TGCGCCAGCAGCTTCGGTCCACAGGGGAACACTGAAGCTTTCTTT
NA	TRBV29-1	NA	TRBJ1-2	CSVEAPNYGYTF	TGCAGCGTTGAAGCGCCGAACTATGGCTACACCTTC
few	TRBV10-3	TRBD2	TRBJ2-2	CAISGDYPNTGELFF	TGTGCCATCAGTGGGGACTACCCGAACACCGGGGAGCTGTTTTTT
many	TRBV20-1	TRBD2	TRBJ2-1	CSASLSSGRGEQFF	TGCAGTGCTAGCCTGTCTAGCGGGAGAGGAGAGCAGTTCTTC
NA	TRBV5-1	NA	TRBJ1-1	CASSLNSADTEAFF	TGCGCCAGCAGCTTGAACTCGGCTGACACTGAAGCTTTCTTT
NA	TRBV5-1	NA	TRBJ2-3	CASSLAPTTGRTDTQYF	TGCGCCAGCAGCTTAGCCCCGACTACCGGTAGGACAGATACGCAGTATTTT
NA	TRBV5-5	NA	TRBJ2-7	CASSFAGGLGQQYF	TGTGCCAGCAGCTTTGCCGGGGGACTGGGACAGCAGTACTTC
NA	TRBV5-1	NA	TRBJ2-5	CASKLAGETQYF	TGCGCCAGCAAGCTAGCAGGGGAGACCCAGTACTTC
NA	TRBV27	NA	TRBJ2-7	CASSRNGGSYEQYF	TGTGCCAGCAGCCGAAATGGGGGCTCCTACGAGCAGTACTTC
few	TRBV7-2	NA	TRBJ2-3	CASSLGRDADTQYF	TGTGCCAGCAGCTTAGGGCGTGATGCGGATACGCAGTATTTT
NA	TRBV6-5	TRBD2	TRBJ2-1	CASRPTGTSGTGGQFF	TGTGCCAGCAGACCCACCGGGACTAGCGGGACCGGAGGGCAGTTCTTC
few	TRBV4-1	TRBD2	TRBJ2-1	CASSQEGLAGGIGNEQFF	TGCGCCAGCAGCCAAGAGGGACTAGCGGGAGGTATTGGCAATGAGCAGTTCTTC
NA	TRBV7-8	TRBD1	TRBJ2-3	CASRTDRGPDTQYF	TGTGCCAGCAGGACCGACAGGGGCCCAGATACGCAGTATTTT
NA	TRBV7-2	NA	TRBJ2-5	CASSLGREFRVALETQYF	TGTGCCAGCAGCTTAGGTCGGGAGTTTCGGGTGGCCCTGGAGACCCAGTACTTC
NA	TRBV20-1	TRBD2	TRBJ2-2	CSARDRRLAGVGELFF	TGCAGTGCTAGAGATCGGCGGCTAGCGGGAGTCGGGGAGCTGTTTTTT
NA	TRBV7-6	TRBD2	TRBJ2-2	CASSSSTSGRVNTGELFF	TGTGCCAGCAGCTCTTCGACTAGCGGGAGGGTTAATACCGGGGAGCTGTTTTTT
few	TRBV6-2/TRBV6-3	NA	TRBJ1-1	CASSYEALNTEAFF	TGTGCCAGCAGTTATGAGGCTTTGAACACTGAAGCTTTCTTT
NA	TRBV30	TRBD1	TRBJ2-7	CAWSGTAIPYEQYF	TGTGCCTGGAGCGGGACAGCTATCCCCTACGAGCAGTACTTC
NA	TRBV24-1	TRBD1	TRBJ2-5	CATSQQGASETQYF	TGTGCCACCAGTCAGCAGGGGGCTAGCGAGACCCAGTACTTC
NA	TRBV24-1	NA	TRBJ2-1	CASSPGSTYNEQFF	TGTGCCTCCTCACCCGGCTCGACCTACAATGAGCAGTTCTTC
NA	TRBV5-1	TRBD2	TRBJ2-7	CASSFPLAGAPYEQYF	TGCGCCAGCAGCTTCCCACTAGCGGGAGCGCCCTACGAGCAGTACTTC
many	TRBV10-3	NA	TRBJ2-5	CAISGPQETQYF	TGTGCCATCAGTGGCCCACAAGAGACCCAGTACTTC
few	TRBV11-2	NA	TRBJ1-1	CASSSQRGVTEAFF	TGTGCCAGCAGCTCCCAGCGGGGGGTCACTGAAGCTTTCTTT
few	TRBV29-1	NA	TRBJ1-1	CSVHHTNTEAFF	TGCAGCGTCCACCATACGAACACTGAAGCTTTCTTT
NA	TRBV29-1	NA	TRBJ1-1	CSVEDRSAEAFF	TGCAGCGTTGAAGATCGGAGCGCTGAAGCTTTCTTT
NA	TRBV7-3	TRBD1	TRBJ2-5	CASSRTGAIQETQYF	TGTGCCAGCAGCCGGACAGGGGCGATTCAGGAGACCCAGTACTTC
few	TRBV7-8	NA	TRBJ2-3	CASRPAEDTQYF	TGTGCCAGCAGGCCCGCTGAGGATACGCAGTATTTT
NA	TRBV29-1	NA	TRBJ1-5	CSVAKSSSNQPQHF	TGCAGCGTGGCGAAGAGCAGTAGCAATCAGCCCCAGCATTTT
NA	TRBV7-2	NA	TRBJ2-5	CASSFGQQETQYF	TGTGCCAGCAGCTTCGGACAGCAAGAGACCCAGTACTTC
NA	TRBV6-2/TRBV6-3	NA	TRBJ1-2	CVSRSTDYGYTF	TGTGTCAGCAGATCGACAGACTATGGCTACACCTTC